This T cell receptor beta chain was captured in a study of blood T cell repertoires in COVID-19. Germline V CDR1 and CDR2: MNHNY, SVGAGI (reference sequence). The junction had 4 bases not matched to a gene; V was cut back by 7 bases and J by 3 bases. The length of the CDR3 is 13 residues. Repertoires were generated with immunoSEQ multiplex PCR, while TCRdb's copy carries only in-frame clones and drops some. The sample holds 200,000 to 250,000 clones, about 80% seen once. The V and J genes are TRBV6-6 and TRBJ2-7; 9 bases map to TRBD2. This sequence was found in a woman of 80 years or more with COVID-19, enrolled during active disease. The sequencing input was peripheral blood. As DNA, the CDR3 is TGTGCCAGCACCTCTAGCGGGAACTACGAGCAGTACTTC. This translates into CASTSSGNYEQYF.